This T cell receptor beta chain came from a study of cytomegalovirus exposure and HLA in healthy donors. As for this clone: What it binds is unknown.

The CDR3 spans 16 residues. V was pared by 4 bases and J by 4 bases, with 9 bases of the junction left unmatched. From germline, CDR1 is SGHNT and CDR2 YYREEE (reference sequence). The primer mix had 60 Vbeta and 13 Jbeta primers. Some clones are missing from TCRdb's copy, which holds only in-frame ones; the method was immunoSEQ multiplex PCR. Found here are more than 110,000 clones, 79% of them singletons; the top ten hold about 3.4%. General study points: Accurate prediction of most subjects' HLA-A and HLA-B alleles from TCR beta sequences was reported.

The specimen sequenced was PBMCs. The V and J genes are TRBV5-4 and TRBJ2-2, with TRBD1 matching over 8 bases. This clonotype originated in a female donor in good health and CMV-seronegative. CDR3 protein: CASSKQGQGRTGELFF. The CDR3 DNA sequence: TGTGCCAGCAGCAAACAAGGACAGGGACGCACCGGGGAGCTGTTTTTT.